These T cell receptor beta chains were read from a single sample in a study of T cells in Graves' hyperthyroidism and ophthalmopathy. A single record per CDR3 protein comes from TCRdb applying MiXCR to the multiplex PCR reads. The repertoire holds a few hundred thousand distinct CDR3 sequences, with 15% to 20% as singletons. The sample consisted of blood. These receptors were taken from a man aged 35-49 years with Graves' hyperthyroidism. Each CDR3 is given with its conserved first and last residue. Fields, in order: clone size, V gene, D gene, J gene, CDR3 protein, CDR3 DNA. The D gene is left open where the match is weak. The listing skips clone size in some rows; elsewhere it reads once, few, many or a size class.

abundance: .; v_gene: TRBV3-1; d_gene: .; j_gene: TRBJ1-2; CDR3aa: CASSHPGGGPYGYTF; CDR3nt: TGTGCCAGCAGCCACCCCGGGGGGGGACCCTATGGCTACACCTTC
abundance: .; v_gene: TRBV7-2; d_gene: TRBD2; j_gene: TRBJ2-1; CDR3aa: CASSLIGTSGRAGGDEQFF; CDR3nt: TGTGCCAGCAGCTTAATCGGGACTAGCGGGAGGGCCGGAGGCGATGAGCAGTTCTTC
abundance: many; v_gene: TRBV6-2/TRBV6-3; d_gene: TRBD1; j_gene: TRBJ1-1; CDR3aa: CASSLDRGRIRSLPEAFF; CDR3nt: TGTGCCAGCAGCTTGGACAGGGGGCGAATACGGTCCCTCCCTGAAGCTTTCTTT
abundance: many; v_gene: TRBV20-1; d_gene: TRBD1; j_gene: TRBJ1-4; CDR3aa: CSAGQADNEKLFF; CDR3nt: TGCAGTGCTGGACAGGCCGATAATGAAAAACTGTTTTTT
abundance: .; v_gene: TRBV11-2; d_gene: .; j_gene: TRBJ2-7; CDR3aa: CASSPTAGLTYEQYF; CDR3nt: TGTGCCAGCAGCCCCACCGCAGGGTTGACCTACGAGCAGTACTTC
abundance: .; v_gene: TRBV28; d_gene: .; j_gene: TRBJ1-5; CDR3aa: CASNPRGESNQPQHF; CDR3nt: TGTGCCAGCAACCCCCGAGGGGAGAGCAATCAGCCCCAGCATTTT
abundance: many; v_gene: TRBV6-1; d_gene: TRBD1; j_gene: TRBJ1-5; CDR3aa: CASSEYRGGTNQPQHF; CDR3nt: TGTGCCAGCAGTGAATACAGGGGGGGGACCAATCAGCCCCAGCATTTT
abundance: .; v_gene: TRBV5-5; d_gene: .; j_gene: TRBJ1-3; CDR3aa: CASMRGSGNTIYF; CDR3nt: TGTGCCAGCATGAGGGGGTCCGGAAACACCATATATTTT
abundance: many; v_gene: TRBV20-1; d_gene: .; j_gene: TRBJ2-3; CDR3aa: CSARGGRPEADTQYF; CDR3nt: TGCAGTGCTAGAGGTGGTCGACCCGAGGCAGATACGCAGTATTTT
abundance: many; v_gene: TRBV7-9; d_gene: .; j_gene: TRBJ2-7; CDR3aa: CASSLSGDNSYEQYF; CDR3nt: TGTGCCAGCAGCTTATCAGGGGACAACTCCTACGAGCAGTACTTC
abundance: many; v_gene: TRBV30; d_gene: TRBD1; j_gene: TRBJ2-7; CDR3aa: CAWGAGGNYEQYF; CDR3nt: TGTGCCTGGGGGGCAGGGGGCAACTACGAGCAGTACTTC
abundance: .; v_gene: TRBV18; d_gene: TRBD1; j_gene: TRBJ1-2; CDR3aa: CASSPPGQGGYGYTF; CDR3nt: TGTGCCAGCTCACCCCCTGGACAGGGCGGCTATGGCTACACCTTC
abundance: .; v_gene: TRBV6-2/TRBV6-3; d_gene: .; j_gene: TRBJ1-2; CDR3aa: CASSKRDTRYGYTF; CDR3nt: TGTGCCAGCAGTAAGAGGGACACACGATATGGCTACACCTTC
abundance: .; v_gene: TRBV19; d_gene: TRBD1; j_gene: TRBJ1-2; CDR3aa: CASSEDREGVGAYGYTF; CDR3nt: TGTGCCAGTAGTGAGGACAGGGAAGGGGTCGGGGCCTATGGCTACACCTTC
abundance: few; v_gene: TRBV9; d_gene: .; j_gene: TRBJ1-3; CDR3aa: CASSFHGNTIYF; CDR3nt: TGTGCCAGCAGCTTTCATGGAAACACCATATATTTT
abundance: .; v_gene: TRBV24-1; d_gene: TRBD2; j_gene: TRBJ2-1; CDR3aa: CATSDSGLAGDFTYNEQFF; CDR3nt: TGTGCCACCAGTGATTCGGGACTAGCGGGAGACTTCACCTACAATGAGCAGTTCTTC